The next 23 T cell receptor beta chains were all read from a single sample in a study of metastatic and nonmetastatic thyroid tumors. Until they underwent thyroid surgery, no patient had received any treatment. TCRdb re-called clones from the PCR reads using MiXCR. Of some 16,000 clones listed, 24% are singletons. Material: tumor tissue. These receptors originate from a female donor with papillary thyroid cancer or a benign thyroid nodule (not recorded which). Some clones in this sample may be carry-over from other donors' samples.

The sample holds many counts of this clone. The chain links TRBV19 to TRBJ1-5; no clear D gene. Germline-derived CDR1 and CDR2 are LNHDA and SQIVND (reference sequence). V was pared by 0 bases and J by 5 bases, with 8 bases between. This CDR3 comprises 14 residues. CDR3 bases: TGTGCCAGTAGTATAGATCCCCGGGATCAGCCCCAGCATTTT. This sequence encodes CASSIDPRDQPQHF.

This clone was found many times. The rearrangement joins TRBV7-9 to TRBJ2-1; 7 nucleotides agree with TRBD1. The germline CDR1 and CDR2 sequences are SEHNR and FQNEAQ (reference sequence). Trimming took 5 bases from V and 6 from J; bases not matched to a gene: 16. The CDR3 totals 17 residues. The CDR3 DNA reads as TGTGCCAGCAGCCACCAAGGTAACCGCCGGGACAGCAATGAGCAGTTCTTC. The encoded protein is CASSHQGNRRDSNEQFF. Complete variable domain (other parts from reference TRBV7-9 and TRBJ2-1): DTGVSQNPRHKITKRGQNVTFRCDPISEHNRLYWYRQTLGQGPEFLTYFQNEAQLEKSRLLSDRFSAERPKGSFSTLEIQRTEQGDSAMYLCASSHQGNRRDSNEQFFGPGTRLTVL.

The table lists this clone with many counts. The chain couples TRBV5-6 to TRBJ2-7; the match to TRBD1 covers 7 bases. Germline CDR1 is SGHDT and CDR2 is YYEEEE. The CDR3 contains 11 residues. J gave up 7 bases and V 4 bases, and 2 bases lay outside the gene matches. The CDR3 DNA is TGTGCCAGCAGCGGGACAGAAGAGCAGTACTTC. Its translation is CASSGTEEQYF.

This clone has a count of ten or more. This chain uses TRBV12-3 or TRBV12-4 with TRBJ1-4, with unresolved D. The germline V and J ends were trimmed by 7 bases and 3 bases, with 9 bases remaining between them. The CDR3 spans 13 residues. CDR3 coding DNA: TGTGCCAGCACCTGCCCACCTAATGAAAAACTGTTTTTT. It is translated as CASTCPPNEKLFF.

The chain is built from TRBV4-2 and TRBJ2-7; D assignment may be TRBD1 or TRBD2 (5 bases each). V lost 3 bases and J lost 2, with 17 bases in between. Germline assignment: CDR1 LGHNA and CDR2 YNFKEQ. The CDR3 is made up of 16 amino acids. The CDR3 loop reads CASSQHLRDRPYEQYF. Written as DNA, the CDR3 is TGTGCCAGCAGCCAGCACCTCCGGGACCGGCCCTACGAGCAGTACTTC.

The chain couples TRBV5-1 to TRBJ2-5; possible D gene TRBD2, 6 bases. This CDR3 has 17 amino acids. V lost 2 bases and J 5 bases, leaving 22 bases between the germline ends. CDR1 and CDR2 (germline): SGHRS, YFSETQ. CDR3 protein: CASSFGAGEAIMETQYF. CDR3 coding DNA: TGCGCCAGCAGCTTTGGCGCCGGGGAGGCCATTATGGAGACCCAGTACTTC.

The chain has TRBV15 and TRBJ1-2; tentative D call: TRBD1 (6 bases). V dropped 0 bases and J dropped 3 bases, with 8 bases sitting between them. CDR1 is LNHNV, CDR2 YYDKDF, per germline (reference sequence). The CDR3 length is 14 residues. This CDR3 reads CATSRDRGDYGYTF. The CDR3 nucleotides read TGTGCCACCAGCAGAGACAGGGGAGACTATGGCTACACCTTC.

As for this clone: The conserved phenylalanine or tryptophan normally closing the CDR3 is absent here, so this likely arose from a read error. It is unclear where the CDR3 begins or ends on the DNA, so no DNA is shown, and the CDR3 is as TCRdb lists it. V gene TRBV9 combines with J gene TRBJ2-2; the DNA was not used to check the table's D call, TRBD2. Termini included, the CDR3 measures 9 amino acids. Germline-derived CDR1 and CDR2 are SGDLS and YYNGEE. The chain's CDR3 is CASSIQRLA.

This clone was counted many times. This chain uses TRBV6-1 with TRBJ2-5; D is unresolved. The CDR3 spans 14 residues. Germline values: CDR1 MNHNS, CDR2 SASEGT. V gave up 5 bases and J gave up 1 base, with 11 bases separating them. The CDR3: CASSLEEAQETQYF. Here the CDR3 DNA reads TGTGCCAGCAGTTTGGAAGAGGCCCAAGAGACCCAGTACTTC.

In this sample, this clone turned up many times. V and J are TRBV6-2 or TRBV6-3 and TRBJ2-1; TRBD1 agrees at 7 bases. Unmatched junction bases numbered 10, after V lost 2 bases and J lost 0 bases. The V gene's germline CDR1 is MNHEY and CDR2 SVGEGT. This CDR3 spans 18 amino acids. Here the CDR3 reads CASSYRTGLRSSYNEQFF. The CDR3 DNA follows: TGTGCCAGCAGTTACAGGACAGGCCTTAGAAGCTCCTACAATGAGCAGTTCTTC.

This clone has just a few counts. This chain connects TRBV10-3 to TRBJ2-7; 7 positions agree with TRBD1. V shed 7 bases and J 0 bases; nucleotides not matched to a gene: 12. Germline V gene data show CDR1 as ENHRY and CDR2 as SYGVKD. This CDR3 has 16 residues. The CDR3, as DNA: TGTGCCATCACCGAGGGAATACAGGGGAGCTCCTACGAGCAGTACTTC. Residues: CAITEGIQGSSYEQYF.

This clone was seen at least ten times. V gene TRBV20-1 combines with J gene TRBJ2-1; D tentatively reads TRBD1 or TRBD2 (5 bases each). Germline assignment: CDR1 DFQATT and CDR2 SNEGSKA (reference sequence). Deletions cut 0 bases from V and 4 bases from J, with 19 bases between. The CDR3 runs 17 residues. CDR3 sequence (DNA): TGCAGTGCTAGAGATTCCGGAGACAGAGGGATATACAATGAGCAGTTCTTC. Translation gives CSARDSGDRGIYNEQFF.

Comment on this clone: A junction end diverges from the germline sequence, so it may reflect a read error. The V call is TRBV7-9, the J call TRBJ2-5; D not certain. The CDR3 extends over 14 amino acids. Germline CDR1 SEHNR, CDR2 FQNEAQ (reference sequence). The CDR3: CASSLGVRDETRYF. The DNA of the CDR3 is TGTGCCAGCAGCTTGGGTGTAAGGGATGAGACCCGGTACTTC.

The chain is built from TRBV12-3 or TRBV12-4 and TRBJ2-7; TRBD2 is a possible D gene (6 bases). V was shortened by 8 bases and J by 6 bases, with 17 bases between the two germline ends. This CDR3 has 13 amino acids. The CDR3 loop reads CASGGGLQGEQYF. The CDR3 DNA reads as TGTGCCAGCGGAGGAGGGTTGCAAGGCGAGCAGTACTTC.

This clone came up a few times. CDR3 nucleotide sequence: TGTGCCAGCAGGCAGACTAGCTACGACTACGAGCAGTACTTC. Its translation: CASRQTSYDYEQYF. This sequence joins TRBV2 and TRBJ2-7, with TRBD2 matching over 7 bases. The V gene end was trimmed by 6 bases and the J gene end by 3 bases; junction bases not matched to a gene: 8. Germline lookup yields CDR1 SNHLY and CDR2 FYNNEI. The length of the CDR3 is 14 residues.

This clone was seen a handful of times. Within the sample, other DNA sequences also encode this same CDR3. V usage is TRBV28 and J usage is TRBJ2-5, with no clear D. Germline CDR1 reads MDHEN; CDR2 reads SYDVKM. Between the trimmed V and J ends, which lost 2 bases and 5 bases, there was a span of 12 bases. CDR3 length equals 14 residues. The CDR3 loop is CASSLIPHTETQYF. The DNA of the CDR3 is TGTGCCAGCAGTTTAATACCCCATACGGAGACCCAGTACTTC.

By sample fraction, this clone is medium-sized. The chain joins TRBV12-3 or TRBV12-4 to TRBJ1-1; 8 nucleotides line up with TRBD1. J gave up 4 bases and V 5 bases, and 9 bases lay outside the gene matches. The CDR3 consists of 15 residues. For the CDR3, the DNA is TGTGCCAGCAGTCTTACGGACAGGGCGGGCACTGAAGCTTTCTTT. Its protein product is CASSLTDRAGTEAFF.

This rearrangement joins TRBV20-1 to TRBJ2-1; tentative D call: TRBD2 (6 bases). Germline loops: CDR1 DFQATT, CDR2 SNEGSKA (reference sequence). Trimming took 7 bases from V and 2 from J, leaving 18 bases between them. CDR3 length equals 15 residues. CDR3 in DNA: TGCAGTGTTGGAGGGACCGCACCCCCCTACAATGAGCAGTTCTTC. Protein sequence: CSVGGTAPPYNEQFF.

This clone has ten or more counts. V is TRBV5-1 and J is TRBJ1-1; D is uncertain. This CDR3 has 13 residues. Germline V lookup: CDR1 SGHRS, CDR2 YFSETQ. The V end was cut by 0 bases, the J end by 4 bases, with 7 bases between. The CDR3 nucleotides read TGCGCCAGCAGCTTGGGACACCCCACTGAAGCTTTCTTT. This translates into CASSLGHPTEAFF.

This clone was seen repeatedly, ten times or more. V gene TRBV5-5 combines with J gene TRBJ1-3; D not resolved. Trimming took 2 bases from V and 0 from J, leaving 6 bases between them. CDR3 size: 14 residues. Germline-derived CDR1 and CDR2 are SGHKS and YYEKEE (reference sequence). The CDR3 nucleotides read TGTGCCAGCAGCTTACCAGTCTCTGGAAACACCATATATTTT. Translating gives CASSLPVSGNTIYF.

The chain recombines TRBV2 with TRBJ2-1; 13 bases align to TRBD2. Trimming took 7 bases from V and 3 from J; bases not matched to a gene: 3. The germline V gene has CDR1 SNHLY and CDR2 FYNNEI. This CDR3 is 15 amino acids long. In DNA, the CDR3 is TGTGCCAGCATCCGGACTAGCGGGAGCTACAATGAGCAGTTCTTC. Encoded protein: CASIRTSGSYNEQFF.

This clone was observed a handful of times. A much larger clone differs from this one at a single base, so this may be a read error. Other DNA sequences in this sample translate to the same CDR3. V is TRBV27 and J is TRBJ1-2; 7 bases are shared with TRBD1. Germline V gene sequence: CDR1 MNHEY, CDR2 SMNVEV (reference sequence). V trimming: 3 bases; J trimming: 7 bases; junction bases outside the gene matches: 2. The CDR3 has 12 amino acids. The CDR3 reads CASSFSGGGYTF. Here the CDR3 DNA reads TGTGCCAGCAGTTTTTCAGGGGGTGGCTACACCTTC.

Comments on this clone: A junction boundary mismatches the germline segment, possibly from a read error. The CDR3 nucleotides are TGTGCGACCAAGGGACGGGGTCTCAATGAGAAGTTATTC. Its translation is CATKGRGLNEKLF. This chain connects TRBV19 to TRBJ2-1; D tentatively fits TRBD1 or TRBD2 (5 bases each). This CDR3 region has 13 residues. Germline CDR1 reads LNHDA; CDR2 reads SQIVND (reference sequence). The entire variable domain, with the rest obtained from reference TRBV19 and TRBJ2-1, is as follows: DGGITQSPKYLFRKEGQNVTLSCEQNLNHDAMYWYRQDPGQGLRLIYYSQIVNDFQKGDIAEGYSVSREKKESFPLTVTSAQKNPTAFYLCATKGRGLNEKLFGPGTRLTVL.